The clone carrying this T cell receptor (beta chain) is judged medium-sized. The data belong to a study of prognosis after radiotherapy for stage I lung cancer. Peripheral blood was collected in volumes of about 5.9 milliliters at each of two time points. CDR3 length equals 18 residues. Trimming took off 6 bases at V and 0 bases at J, with 20 bases between the two ends. Germline values: CDR1 MNHNS, CDR2 SASEGT. Starting from genomic DNA, TCR beta CDR3 was amplified through two-round multiplex PCR. TRBV and TRBJ genes each had their own specific primers in first-round PCR. The second PCR round used universal primers. TCRdb re-derived calls from the multiplex PCR reads in MiXCR, one entry per CDR3 protein. The sample carries approximately 30,000 distinct CDR3 sequences, around 43% recorded once.

The chain employs TRBV6-1 and TRBJ2-2; D may be TRBD1 or TRBD2 (6 bases each). The receptor was derived from a donor over 45 with non-small cell lung cancer. Sequencing was performed on PBMCs, taken before or after stereotactic body radiation therapy (not recorded which). The DNA for the CDR3 is TGTGCCAGCAGACGGAGGGGGACATTTAATGCGAACACCGGGGAGCTGTTTTTT. As protein: CASRRRGTFNANTGELFF.